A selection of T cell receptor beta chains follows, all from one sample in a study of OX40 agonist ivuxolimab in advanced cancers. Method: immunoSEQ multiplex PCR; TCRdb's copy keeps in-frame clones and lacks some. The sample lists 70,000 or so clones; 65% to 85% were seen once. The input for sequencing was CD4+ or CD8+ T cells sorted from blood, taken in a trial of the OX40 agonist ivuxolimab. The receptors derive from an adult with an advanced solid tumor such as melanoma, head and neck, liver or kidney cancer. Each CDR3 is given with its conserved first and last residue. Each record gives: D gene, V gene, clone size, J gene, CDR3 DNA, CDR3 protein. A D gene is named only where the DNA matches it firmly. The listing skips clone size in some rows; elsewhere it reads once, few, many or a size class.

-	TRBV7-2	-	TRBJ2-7	TGTGCCAGCAGCCCGCCCCGGCAGGGCCCCTACGAGCAGTACTTC	CASSPPRQGPYEQYF
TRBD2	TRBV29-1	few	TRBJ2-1	TGCAGCGTTGAAGGGGAACTAGCGGGAATCCGTACGCTCTTC	CSVEGELAGIRTLF
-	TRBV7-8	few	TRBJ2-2	TGTGCCAGCAGCTTAAGTGGGGTCGGGGAGCTGTTTTTT	CASSLSGVGELFF
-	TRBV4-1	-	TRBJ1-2	TGCGCCAGCAGCCAAGGGCAAGGAGGGGACTATGGCTACACCTTC	CASSQGQGGDYGYTF
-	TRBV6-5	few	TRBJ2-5	TGTGCCAGCAGTGGATGGGGAGTCCAAGAGACCCAGTACTTC	CASSGWGVQETQYF
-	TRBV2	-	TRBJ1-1	TGTGCCAGCAGATCCGGGGCTGAAGCTTTCTTT	CASRSGAEAFF
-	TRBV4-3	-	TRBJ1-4	TGCGCCAGCAGCCAGAATGCTGGGTCTAATGAAAAACTGTTTTTT	CASSQNAGSNEKLFF
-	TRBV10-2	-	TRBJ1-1	TGCGCCAGCGCCCAGGGGTGGCGCGGCACTGAAGCTTTCTTT	CASAQGWRGTEAFF
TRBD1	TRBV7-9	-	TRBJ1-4	TGTGCCAGCAGCCCATATACTTCGGGACAGGCTAATGAAAAACTGTTTTTT	CASSPYTSGQANEKLFF
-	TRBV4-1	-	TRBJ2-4	TGCGCCAGCAGCCAAGATTCGGCGAACGCTGACATTCAGTACTTC	CASSQDSANADIQYF
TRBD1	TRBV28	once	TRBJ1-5	TGTGCCAGCAGCGTGAACAGGGGGAGTCAGCCCCAGCATTTT	CASSVNRGSQPQHF
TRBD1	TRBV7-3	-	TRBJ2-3	TGTGCCAGCAGTTACGCCGGGACAGGGGGGGATACGCAGTATTTT	CASSYAGTGGDTQYF
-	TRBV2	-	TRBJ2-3	TGTGCCAGCAGTCCCCAAAGGGGCGCGAGCACAGATACGCAGTATTTT	CASSPQRGASTDTQYF
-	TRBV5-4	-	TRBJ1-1	TGTGCCAGCAGCTTGAACACTGAAGCTTTCTTT	CASSLNTEAFF
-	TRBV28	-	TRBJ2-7	TGTGCCAGCAGCCCATTTTTGGGGGGAACCTACGAGCAGTACTTC	CASSPFLGGTYEQYF
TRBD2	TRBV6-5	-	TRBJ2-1	TGTGCCAGCAGTTACGCCCGTCCGGGAGGAGAGCAGTTCTTC	CASSYARPGGEQFF
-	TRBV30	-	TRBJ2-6	TGTGCCTGGAGGGGGTATCCATCTGGGGCCAACGTCCTGACTTTC	CAWRGYPSGANVLTF
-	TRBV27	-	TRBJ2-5	TGTGCCAGCAGTTTGCGCGCACGACAGGTGGTTACAGAGACCCAGTACTTC	CASSLRARQVVTETQYF
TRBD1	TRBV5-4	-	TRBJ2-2	TGTGCCAGCAGCTGGGGACAGGGGACGAACACCGGGGAGCTGTTTTTT	CASSWGQGTNTGELFF
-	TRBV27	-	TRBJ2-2	TGTGCCAGCGGGAGACCCTTTAACACCGGGGAGCTGTTTTTT	CASGRPFNTGELFF
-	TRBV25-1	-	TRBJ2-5	TGTGCCAGCAGTGAATTAGAACTTCAACTCGGGAGAGAGACCCAGTACTTC	CASSELELQLGRETQYF
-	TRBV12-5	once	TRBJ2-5	TGTGCTAGTGGGGCCCGGCGGGGAGAAGGAGAGACCCAGTACTTC	CASGARRGEGETQYF
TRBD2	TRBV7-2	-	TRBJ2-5	TGTGCCAGCAGCTTTCTAGCGGGGAGGGAGACCCAGTACTTC	CASSFLAGRETQYF
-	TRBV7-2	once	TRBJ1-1	TGTGCCAGCAGCTTAAAGGGGGGTTCTGAAGCTTTCTTT	CASSLKGGSEAFF
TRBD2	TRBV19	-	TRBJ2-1	TGTGCCAGTAGCCCCCGGGCGGCTAGCGGGAGGGGTAATGAGCAGTTCTTC	CASSPRAASGRGNEQFF
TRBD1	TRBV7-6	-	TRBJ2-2	TGTGCCAGCAGCGCACGACAGGGAACGAACACCGGGGAGCTGTTTTTT	CASSARQGTNTGELFF
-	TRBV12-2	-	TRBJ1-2	TGTGCAAGTCGCTTAGGGGGCAGGGAATATGGCTACACCTTC	CASRLGGREYGYTF
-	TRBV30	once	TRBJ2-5	TGTGCCTGGAGTGGGGTCAGCCAAGAGACCCAGTACTTC	CAWSGVSQETQYF
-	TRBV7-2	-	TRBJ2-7	TGTGCCAGCAGCCTGGGACTGGGGACCTACGAGCAGTACTTC	CASSLGLGTYEQYF
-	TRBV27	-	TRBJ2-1	TGTGCCAGCAGTTTATTCATCCCGTGGTTTGGCCCCTCCTACAATGAGCAGTTCTTC	CASSLFIPWFGPSYNEQFF
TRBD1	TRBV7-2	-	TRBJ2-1	TGTGCCAGCAGCCCTTGGACAGGGGGCGATGAGCAGTTCTTC	CASSPWTGGDEQFF
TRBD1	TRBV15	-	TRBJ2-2	TGTGCCACCACCGGGACAGGGGGCTACACCGGGGAGCTGTTTTTT	CATTGTGGYTGELFF
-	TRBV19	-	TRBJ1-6	TGTGCCAGTAGTATTGGGGGGAGTTCACCCCTCCACTTT	CASSIGGSSPLHF
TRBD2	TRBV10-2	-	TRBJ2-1	TGCGCCAGCAGGCTGACTAGCGGCTCCTACAATGAGCAGTTCTTC	CASRLTSGSYNEQFF
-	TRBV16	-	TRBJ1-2	TGTGCCAGCAGCCAATTGAGGGAATATGGCTACACCTTC	CASSQLREYGYTF
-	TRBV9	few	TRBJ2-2	TGTGCCACCACGAGGGCGGCTAACACCGGGGAGCTGTTTTTT	CATTRAANTGELFF
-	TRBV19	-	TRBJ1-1	TGTGCCAGTACCCTTTATGGGGTGAACACTGAAGCTTTCTTT	CASTLYGVNTEAFF
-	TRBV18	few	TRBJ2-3	TGTGCCAGCTCACCCCGAGGACCGGAGAATCCAGGAGATACGCAGTATTTT	CASSPRGPENPGDTQYF
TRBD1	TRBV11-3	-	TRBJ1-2	TGTGCCAGCAGCTCATTGACAGGGGATGGCTACACCTTC	CASSSLTGDGYTF
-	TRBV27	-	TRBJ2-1	TGTGCCAGCAGTTCCTGGTATGAGCAGTTCTTC	CASSSWYEQFF
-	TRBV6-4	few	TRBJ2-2	TGTGCCAGCAGTCTAGAGACGAACACCGGGGAGCTGTTTTTT	CASSLETNTGELFF
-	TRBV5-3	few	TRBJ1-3	TGTGCCAGAAGACCGGGACGGCATAACTCTGGAAACACCATATATTTT	CARRPGRHNSGNTIYF
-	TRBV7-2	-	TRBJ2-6	TGTGCCAGCAGCCCCTTGGGGGCCAACGTCCTGACTTTC	CASSPLGANVLTF
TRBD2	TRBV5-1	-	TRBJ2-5	TGCGCCACCGCACCACTAGCGGGGGGGCCGGACCAGTACTTC	CATAPLAGGPDQYF
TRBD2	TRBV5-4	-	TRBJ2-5	TGTGCCAGCAGCTCCCTAGCGGGAGTGGAGACCCAGTACTTC	CASSSLAGVETQYF
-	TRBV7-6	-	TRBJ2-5	TGTGCCAGCAGCTTAGTGCGGGGCAGGGCAGAGACCCAGTACTTC	CASSLVRGRAETQYF
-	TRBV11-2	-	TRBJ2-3	TGTGCCAGCAGCTTCGGGGCCCTCACAGATACGCAGTATTTT	CASSFGALTDTQYF
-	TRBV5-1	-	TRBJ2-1	TGCGCCAGCAGCCTACAGGGTAACGAGTTTAGTGAGCAGTTCTTC	CASSLQGNEFSEQFF
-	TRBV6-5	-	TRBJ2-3	TGTGCCAGCAGTTACGGGGGCAATACGCAGTATTTT	CASSYGGNTQYF
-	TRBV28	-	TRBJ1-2	TGTGCCAGCAGTCTAACTAACTATGGCTACACCTTC	CASSLTNYGYTF
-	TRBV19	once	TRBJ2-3	TGTGCCAGTAGTATTCTGTTTAGCACAGATACGCAGTATTTT	CASSILFSTDTQYF
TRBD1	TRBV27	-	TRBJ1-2	TGTGCCAGCAGACCCAAGGGACAGACTTATGGCTACACCTTC	CASRPKGQTYGYTF
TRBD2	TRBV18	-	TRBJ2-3	TGTGCCAGCTCTCCGGGACTAGCGGGGTCGGGCACAGATACGCAGTATTTT	CASSPGLAGSGTDTQYF